The 31 T cell receptor beta chains given below trace back to one sample, sequenced in a study of blood T cell repertoires in COVID-19. Method: immunoSEQ multiplex PCR; TCRdb's copy keeps in-frame clones and lacks some. The sample records around 250,000 clones, about four fifths being singletons. Sequenced: peripheral blood. The source is a man at least 80 years old with acute or convalescent COVID-19.

This clone was seen once. The chain is built from TRBV28 and TRBJ2-3; 12 bases are a match to TRBD2. The V gene end was trimmed by 7 bases and the J gene end by 6 bases; junction bases not matched to a gene: 11. The CDR3 consists of 16 residues. Germline CDR1 reads MDHEN; CDR2 reads SYDVKM. The CDR3 reads CASNPLAGGFRDTQYF. DNA for the CDR3: TGTGCCAGCAATCCTCTAGCGGGAGGGTTTAGGGATACGCAGTATTTT.

V gene TRBV5-6 combines with J gene TRBJ1-3; 7 nucleotides match TRBD1. V shed 3 bases and J 0 bases; nucleotides not matched to a gene: 3. Germline CDR1 and CDR2: SGHDT and YYEEEE. CDR3 length equals 15 residues. As DNA, the CDR3 is TGTGCCAGCAGCTCCGGGACAGCCTCTGGAAACACCATATATTTT. This translates into CASSSGTASGNTIYF.

Only one count was recorded for this clone. V gene TRBV7-9 combines with J gene TRBJ1-6; 8 bases line up with TRBD1. The CDR3 spans 15 residues. The V gene's germline CDR1 is SEHNR and CDR2 FQNEAQ (reference sequence). V lost 3 bases, J lost 8 bases, and 6 bases stayed unmatched. The CDR3 DNA reads as TGTGCCAGCAGCTTTCCAGGACAGGGTTATTCACCCCTCCACTTT. Amino acid sequence: CASSFPGQGYSPLHF. The whole variable domain, filled in from reference TRBV7-9 and TRBJ1-6, reads DTGVSQNPRHKITKRGQNVTFRCDPISEHNRLYWYRQTLGQGPEFLTYFQNEAQLEKSRLLSDRFSAERPKGSFSTLEIQRTEQGDSAMYLCASSFPGQGYSPLHFGNGTRLTVT.

This sequence joins TRBV28 and TRBJ1-2; TRBD1 agrees at 8 bases. The CDR3 has 19 residues. Losses at the gene ends were 6 bases for V and 0 bases for J; bases not matched to a gene: 18. In germline, CDR1 is MDHEN, CDR2 SYDVKM. CDR3 nucleotides: TGTGCCAGCAGAGCAACCCTCGGGACAGGTGGAAGGGCTAACTATGGCTACACCTTC. Translating it yields CASRATLGTGGRANYGYTF.

This chain links TRBV28 with TRBJ2-7; D is possibly TRBD1 (6 bases). Germline values: CDR1 MDHEN, CDR2 SYDVKM. The CDR3 loop spans 16 amino acids. The V gene lost 5 bases and the J gene lost 2 bases, with 19 bases spanning the gap. CDR3: CASSRGQQRWAYEQYF. CDR3 DNA sequence: TGTGCCAGCAGTCGTGGACAGCAAAGATGGGCCTACGAGCAGTACTTC.

Note on this clone: The sample has other DNA sequences that encode this CDR3 too. The J gene is TRBJ2-5, the V gene TRBV3-1 (or the pseudogene TRBV3-2); D uncertain. This CDR3 has 12 amino acids. The germline V and J ends were trimmed by 1 base and 5 bases, with 5 bases remaining between them. Germline CDR1 reads LGHDT; CDR2 reads YNNKEL (reference sequence). The CDR3 loop is CASSQVLETQYF. The DNA of the CDR3 is TGTGCCAGCAGCCAAGTTCTTGAGACCCAGTACTTC.

V and J are TRBV5-1 and TRBJ1-6; TRBD1 is a possible D gene (6 bases). The germline V and J ends were trimmed by 4 bases and 6 bases, with 11 bases remaining between them. In germline, CDR1 is SGHRS, CDR2 YFSETQ. CDR3 length: 14 residues. Here the CDR3 DNA reads TGCGCCAGCAGCCCGACAGGCAGTAATTCACCCCTCCACTTT. It is translated as CASSPTGSNSPLHF. The variable domain in full, completed from reference TRBV5-1 and TRBJ1-6, reads KAGVTQTPRYLIKTRGQQVTLSCSPISGHRSVSWYQQTPGQGLQFLFEYFSETQRNKGNFPGRFSGRQFSNSRSEMNVSTLELGDSALYLCASSPTGSNSPLHFGNGTRLTVT.

The genes are TRBV21-1 and TRBJ1-3; the D call in the table, TRBD1, was not verified against the DNA. TRBV21-1 counts as a pseudogene. The CDR3 covers 16 residues. The CDR3 loop reads CASSKQDRDSGNTIYF. In DNA form, the CDR3 reads TGTGCCAGCAGCAAACAGGACAGGGACTCTGGAAACACCATATATTTT.

Only one count was recorded for this clone. The J gene is TRBJ1-5, the V gene TRBV10-2; D might be TRBD1 (6 bases). V dropped 4 bases and J dropped 4 bases, with 11 bases sitting between them. The germline gives CDR1 WSHSY, CDR2 SAAADI. The CDR3 is 14 residues long. The CDR3 protein is CASSGGGGNQPQHF. The CDR3 nucleotides are TGCGCCAGCAGTGGTGGGGGCGGTAATCAGCCCCAGCATTTT.

This chain uses TRBV28 with TRBJ1-5; 7 bases line up with TRBD1. J was trimmed by 6 bases and V by 3 bases; bases with no gene match: 2. From germline, CDR1 is MDHEN and CDR2 SYDVKM. This CDR3 has 13 residues. CDR3 sequence reads: CASSLGQFQPQHF. The CDR3 region has the DNA TGTGCCAGCAGTTTGGGACAGTTTCAGCCCCAGCATTTT.

The chain links TRBV29-1 to TRBJ2-1; 7 bases match TRBD1. From germline, CDR1 is SQVTM and CDR2 ANQGSEA. V was pared by 3 bases and J by 8 bases, with 10 bases of the junction left unmatched. This CDR3 is 14 amino acids long. The CDR3 sequence: CSVESTGIIDEQFF. DNA for the CDR3: TGCAGCGTTGAGTCGACAGGGATAATCGATGAGCAGTTCTTC.

The CDR3 DNA reads TGTGCCAGCAGCACGCGGACGGGGGAGGCCGGCGAGCAGTACTTC. Amino acid sequence: CASSTRTGEAGEQYF. The V gene is TRBV7-9, the J gene TRBJ2-7; D may be TRBD2 (6 bases). Trimming took 5 bases from V and 6 from J, leaving 20 bases between them. Germline V lookup: CDR1 SEHNR, CDR2 FQNEAQ (reference sequence). The CDR3 consists of 15 residues.

J is TRBJ2-4 and V is TRBV7-9, with 9 bases identical to TRBD1. Germline V gives CDR1 SEHNR, CDR2 FQNEAQ (reference sequence). The CDR3 has 16 residues. The V gene end was trimmed by 5 bases and the J gene end by 4 bases; junction bases not matched to a gene: 9. In DNA form, the CDR3 reads TGTGCCAGCAGCGGAGGGACAGGGAGCTTTAAAAACATTCAGTACTTC. This encodes CASSGGTGSFKNIQYF.

The V gene is TRBV19, the J gene TRBJ1-3; 7 bases are a match to TRBD1. The length of the CDR3 is 16 residues. Germline V gene sequence: CDR1 LNHDA, CDR2 SQIVND (reference sequence). Unmatched junction bases numbered 7, after V lost 5 bases and J lost 0 bases. The CDR3 DNA follows: TGTGCCAGTAGTTTCCGACAGGGACGCTCTGGAAACACCATATATTTT. This translates into CASSFRQGRSGNTIYF.

The CDR3 loop is CASRREGRTDTQYF. The CDR3 bases are TGTGCCAGCAGGCGAGAGGGCCGCACAGATACGCAGTATTTT. The chain is built from TRBV28 and TRBJ2-3; D possibly corresponds to TRBD2 (5 bases). The length of the CDR3 is 14 residues. Trimming removed 6 bases at V and 1 base at J, with 11 bases between. Germline V lookup: CDR1 MDHEN, CDR2 SYDVKM.

The chain employs TRBV7-9 and TRBJ2-1; D perhaps matches TRBD1 (5 bases). V was cut by 2 bases and J by 6 bases, with 8 bases left in between. This CDR3 contains 13 residues. CDR1 is SEHNR and CDR2 is FQNEAQ in the germline V gene (reference sequence). CDR3 region: CASSLNRGNEQFF. In DNA form, the CDR3 reads TGTGCCAGCAGCTTAAATAGGGGCAATGAGCAGTTCTTC.

The chain employs TRBV5-6 and TRBJ2-7; D is ambiguous. CDR1 SGHDT and CDR2 YYEEEE come from the germline V gene. CDR3 length: 12 residues. V lost 3 bases, J lost 3 bases, and 7 bases lay in between. CDR3 sequence: CASSSSGYEQYF. CDR3 sequence (DNA): TGTGCCAGCAGCTCGTCGGGCTACGAGCAGTACTTC.

This rearrangement joins TRBV7-2 to TRBJ1-2; 8 bases align to TRBD1. The CDR3 runs to 14 residues. V lost 0 bases to trimming and J lost 7 bases; unmatched junction nucleotides: 4. Germline CDR1 SGHTA, CDR2 FQGNSA. The CDR3 sequence: CASSLAPQGAGYTF. Written as DNA, the CDR3 is TGTGCCAGCAGCTTAGCCCCTCAGGGGGCTGGCTACACCTTC.

The rearrangement joins TRBV6-5 to TRBJ2-1; TRBD1 might be the D (6 bases). Germline V gives CDR1 MNHEY, CDR2 SVGAGI. The V and J ends lost 6 bases and 6 bases respectively, with 18 bases between them. The length of the CDR3 is 15 residues. The CDR3 sequence: CASRALGGGSNEQFF. The CDR3 region has the DNA TGTGCCAGCAGGGCATTAGGGGGTGGTAGCAATGAGCAGTTCTTC.

This clone was seen once. The genes are TRBV5-8 and TRBJ2-1; 8 bases agree with TRBD2. The V gene end was trimmed by 6 bases and the J gene end by 2 bases; junction bases not matched to a gene: 4. The length of the CDR3 is 14 residues. Per germline, CDR1 SGHTS and CDR2 YDEGEE. The CDR3 region is CASITSGTYNEQFF. CDR3 nucleotide sequence: TGTGCCAGCATCACTAGCGGAACCTACAATGAGCAGTTCTTC.

This clone was detected only once. The chain recombines TRBV2 with TRBJ2-3, with D possibly matching TRBD2 (5 bases). V shed 11 bases and J shed 2 bases, with 17 bases lying between them. The CDR3 covers 14 residues. CDR1 is SNHLY, CDR2 FYNNEI, per germline. CDR3 sequence: CASRVRLHTDTQYF. The CDR3 coding sequence is TGTGCCTCGAGGGTGAGACTCCACACAGATACGCAGTATTTT.

A note on this clone: Other nucleotide sequences in the sample specify the same CDR3. This sequence joins TRBV5-1 and TRBJ2-7; 8 nucleotides agree with TRBD1. Per germline, CDR1 SGHRS and CDR2 YFSETQ. CDR3 length: 13 residues. Unmatched junction bases numbered 5, after V lost 4 bases and J lost 5 bases. Here the CDR3 DNA reads TGCGCCAGCAGCCTCGGACAGGGCAACGAGCAGTACTTC. This gives the protein CASSLGQGNEQYF.

This clone was detected a few times. The V and J genes are TRBV27 and TRBJ1-5, with D unresolved. Germline V gene data show CDR1 as MNHEY and CDR2 as SMNVEV (reference sequence). The germline V and J ends were trimmed by 6 bases and 7 bases, with 13 bases remaining between them. The CDR3 is 13 amino acids. CDR3 region: CASRQVLTQPQHF. The CDR3 DNA sequence: TGTGCCAGCAGGCAGGTGCTTACCCAGCCCCAGCATTTT.

The J gene is TRBJ1-6, the V gene TRBV6-1; 10 positions agree with TRBD1. The CDR3 is made up of 16 amino acids. V was clipped by 3 bases and J by 4 bases; unmatched bases: 3. Germline V lookup: CDR1 MNHNS, CDR2 SASEGT. The CDR3 loop reads CASSDPGQGYNSPLHF. The CDR3 nucleotides read TGTGCCAGCAGTGATCCGGGACAGGGGTATAATTCACCCCTCCACTTT.

The chain recombines TRBV6-5 with TRBJ2-1; TRBD2 might be the D (6 bases). The CDR3 consists of 11 residues. Between the trimmed V and J ends, which lost 6 bases and 10 bases, there was a span of 10 bases. In germline, CDR1 is MNHEY, CDR2 SVGAGI. Here the CDR3 reads CASRAGLEQFF. The CDR3, as DNA: TGTGCCAGCAGGGCGGGGTTAGAGCAGTTCTTC.

There are a few counts of this clone. J is TRBJ2-1 and V is TRBV6-5, with D uncertain. The germline V gene encodes CDR1 MNHEY and CDR2 SVGAGI. The CDR3 totals 14 residues. The CDR3 DNA follows: TGTGCGTCCGCTCGACTGAGCTCCTACAATGAGCAGTTCTTC. This encodes CASARLSSYNEQFF.

This sequence joins TRBV2 and TRBJ2-2; possibly TRBD1 for D (6 bases). The ends were cut back, 8 bases at V and 7 bases at J, with 14 bases in the middle. Germline loops: CDR1 SNHLY, CDR2 FYNNEI. The CDR3 consists of 13 residues. The CDR3 nucleotides are TGTGCCAGCCGCATACAGGGCAGCGGGGAGCTGTTTTTT. Its translation: CASRIQGSGELFF. The full variable domain, completed using reference TRBV2 and TRBJ2-2, is EPEVTQTPSHQVTQMGQEVILRCVPISNHLYFYWYRQILGQKVEFLVSFYNNEISEKSEIFDDQFSVERPDGSNFTLKIRSTKLEDSAMYFCASRIQGSGELFFGEGSRLTVL.

The chain is built from TRBV3-1 (or the pseudogene TRBV3-2) and TRBJ1-1; D remains ambiguous. Germline values: CDR1 LGHDT, CDR2 YNNKEL (reference sequence). The V end was cut by 4 bases, the J end by 10 bases, with 16 bases between. This CDR3 is built from 13 residues. The chain's CDR3 is CASSPSELFGAFF. In DNA, the CDR3 is TGTGCCAGCAGCCCAAGTGAACTGTTCGGAGCTTTCTTT.

This chain connects TRBV9 to TRBJ2-7; TRBD1 matches at 9 bases. Germline lookup yields CDR1 SGDLS and CDR2 YYNGEE. The CDR3 extends over 17 amino acids. Losses at the gene ends were 5 bases for V and 4 bases for J; bases not matched to a gene: 16. The CDR3 loop is CASRVESGTGPDYEQYF. DNA of the CDR3: TGTGCCAGCAGAGTTGAATCCGGGACAGGGCCCGATTACGAGCAGTACTTC.

This chain uses TRBV4-2 with TRBJ2-5; D is unclear. Germline loops: CDR1 LGHNA, CDR2 YNFKEQ. The CDR3 runs 14 residues. Trimming stripped 0 bases from V and 7 bases from J, with 12 bases between. CDR3 nucleotides: TGTGCCAGCAGCCAAGATATGGGCTTCTGGACCCAGTACTTC. This translates into CASSQDMGFWTQYF.

The rearrangement joins TRBV3-1 (or the pseudogene TRBV3-2) to TRBJ2-7; TRBD2 aligns across 10 bases. This CDR3 has 15 amino acids. Trimming took 1 base from V and 2 from J; bases not matched to a gene: 2. From germline, CDR1 is LGHDT and CDR2 YNNKEL (reference sequence). The CDR3 region is CASSQAAGGPYEQYF. The CDR3 DNA reads as TGTGCCAGCAGCCAAGCAGCGGGAGGGCCCTACGAGCAGTACTTC.